Listed below are T cell receptor beta chains from one sample, sequenced in a study of T cells after yellow fever vaccination. TCRdb processed the 5' RACE reads anew with MiXCR; each CDR3 protein has one entry. In the table there are about 21,000 distinct CDR3 sequences, roughly 5.5% of which are singletons. Sequencing used PBMCs, either bulk or a sorted T-cell subset (CD4+, CD8+, memory, or dextramer-sorted; not recorded which), obtained roughly seven weeks after the first yellow fever vaccination. The source is a man in his late teens or twenties who received the YFV17D yellow fever vaccine. Both conserved end residues are part of each CDR3. Only some rows state a clone size, as once, few, many or a class for expanded clones.

V,size,CDR3
TRBV7-2,many,CASSPSGTRGYEQYF
TRBV5-1,many,CASSLLDRGPGELFF
TRBV29-1,many,CSVGDRGNQPQHF
TRBV7-9,many,CASRPSGGRYGYTF
TRBV7-7,many,CASSSTFGGGGGETQYF
TRBV19,many,CASSIDSRGGTEAFF
TRBV3-1,many,CASSPNPGNSPLHF
TRBV5-1,many,CASSRGQGEKLFF
TRBV4-1,-,CASGQGLLDTQYF
TRBV7-4,-,CASCTRGQGYCADTQYF
TRBV6-4,-,CASSESSRSGANVLTF
TRBV20-1,many,CSASLDRVPDGYTF
TRBV7-9,many,CASSSKTGDIHLYEQYF
TRBV7-3,many,CASSFRLTDTQYF
TRBV27,many,CASSLLAPKWGEQFF
TRBV5-1,many,CASSRTGEGVHNEQFF
TRBV2,many,CASSEWGSFYSGANVLTF
TRBV4-1,many,CASSRTGGGLNGPQHF
TRBV4-1,many,CASSQGTSGPSYNEQFF
TRBV10-3,many,CAISSRGPSYEQYF
TRBV20-1,many,CSARDLHTDRYGYTF
TRBV7-9,many,CASSLGTGAWDGYTF
TRBV4-3,many,CASSQEANRNNEQFF
TRBV6-5,many,CASSISYSNQPQHF
TRBV12-3/TRBV12-4,many,CASTVGGQPQHF
TRBV4-3,many,CASSRTGGYGYTF
TRBV5-4,many,CASGTIAVYNEQFF
TRBV10-3,many,CAISDAGATNEKLFF
TRBV11-3,many,CASSLVGGGYNEQFF
TRBV13,few,CASSLLGPTSGIDETQYF
TRBV4-1,many,CASRSPGRDNEQFF
TRBV20-1,many,CSAREVGGPTDTQYF